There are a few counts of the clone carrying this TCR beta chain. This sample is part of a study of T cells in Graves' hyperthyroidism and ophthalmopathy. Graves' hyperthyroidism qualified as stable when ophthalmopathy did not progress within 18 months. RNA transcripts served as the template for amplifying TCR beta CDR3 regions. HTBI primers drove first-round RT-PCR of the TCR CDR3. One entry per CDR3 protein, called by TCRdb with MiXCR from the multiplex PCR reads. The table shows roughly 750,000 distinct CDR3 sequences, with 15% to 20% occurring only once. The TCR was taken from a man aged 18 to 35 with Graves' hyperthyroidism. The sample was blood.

CDR3 amino acids: CAKLRLAGRNEQFF. The CDR3 nucleotides are TGTGCCAAGTTAAGGTTAGCGGGGCGCAATGAGCAGTTCTTC. J is TRBJ2-1 and V is TRBV25-1; 8 nucleotides match TRBD2. The germline CDR1 and CDR2 sequences are MGHDK and SYGVNS. The ends lost 10 bases at V and 6 bases at J; junction bases unmatched: 11. The CDR3 is 14 amino acids.